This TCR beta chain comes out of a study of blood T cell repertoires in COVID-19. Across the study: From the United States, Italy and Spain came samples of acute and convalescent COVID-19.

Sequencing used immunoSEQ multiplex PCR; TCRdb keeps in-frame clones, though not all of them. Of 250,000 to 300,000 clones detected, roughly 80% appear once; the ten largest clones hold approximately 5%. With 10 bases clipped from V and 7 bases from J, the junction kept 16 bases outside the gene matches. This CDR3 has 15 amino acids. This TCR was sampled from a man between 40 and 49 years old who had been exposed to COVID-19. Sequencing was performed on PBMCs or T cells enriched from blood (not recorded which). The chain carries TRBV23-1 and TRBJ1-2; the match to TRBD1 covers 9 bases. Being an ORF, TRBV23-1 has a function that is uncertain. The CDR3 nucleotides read TGCGCCACCGAAGTAAGACCGGACAGGGGAAGTGGCTACACCTTC. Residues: CATEVRPDRGSGYTF.